Described below is a single T cell receptor beta chain sequence and its context. Profiled with immunoSEQ multiplex PCR; TCRdb holds only in-frame clones, not every one. Counted here are hundreds of thousands of clones, around 90% occurring once; the ten biggest clones make up 1.7%. This sample is part of a study of blood T cell repertoires in COVID-19. Those enrolled, adults aged roughly 18 to 90 years, came from about two dozen US areas. The CDR3 spans 15 residues. V lost 5 bases, J lost 2 bases, and 9 bases stayed unmatched. In germline, CDR1 is MDHEN, CDR2 SYDVKM. V usage is TRBV28 and J usage is TRBJ2-7; 7 nucleotides align to TRBD1. Sequencing was performed on PBMCs or T cells enriched from blood (not recorded which). This sequence was found in a young woman with acute COVID-19. CDR3 loop: CASSPADGTAYEQYF. DNA for the CDR3: TGTGCCAGCAGTCCCGCTGACGGGACAGCCTACGAGCAGTACTTC.